This T cell receptor (beta chain) derives from a study of chemoradiotherapy in HPV16-positive cancers. This clone was seen just once. Sequenced by immunoSEQ multiplex PCR; TCRdb stores in-frame clones only, minus some. The sample includes tens of thousands of clones, about nine tenths of them seen just once. V gave up 3 bases and J gave up 0 bases, with 11 bases separating them. The CDR3 runs 15 residues. Looked up from germline, CDR1 is SGDLS and CDR2 is YYNGEE. The sample here was blood, taken from a patient who underwent chemoradiotherapy. The TCR originated in a human donor with HPV-associated anogenital cancer. This chain links TRBV9 with TRBJ2-3; D is ambiguous. In DNA form, the CDR3 reads TGTGCCAGCAGCGCTCGGACGGCTAGCACAGATACGCAGTATTTT. Protein product: CASSARTASTDTQYF.